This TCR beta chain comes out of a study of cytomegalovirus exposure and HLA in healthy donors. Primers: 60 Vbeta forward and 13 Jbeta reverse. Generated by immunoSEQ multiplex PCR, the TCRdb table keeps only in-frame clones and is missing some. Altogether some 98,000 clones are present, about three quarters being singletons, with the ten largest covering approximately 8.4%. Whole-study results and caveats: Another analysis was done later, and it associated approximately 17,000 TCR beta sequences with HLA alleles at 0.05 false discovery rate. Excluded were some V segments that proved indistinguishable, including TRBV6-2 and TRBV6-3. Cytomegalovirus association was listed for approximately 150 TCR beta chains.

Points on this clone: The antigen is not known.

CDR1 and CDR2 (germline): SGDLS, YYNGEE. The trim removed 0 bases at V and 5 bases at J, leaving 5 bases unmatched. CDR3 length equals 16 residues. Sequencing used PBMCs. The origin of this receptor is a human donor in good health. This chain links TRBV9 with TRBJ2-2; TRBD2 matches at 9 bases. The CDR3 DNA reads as TGTGCCAGCAGCGTAGGGTCTAGCGGGAATACCGGGGAGCTGTTTTTT. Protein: CASSVGSSGNTGELFF.